Listed below are T cell receptor beta chains from one sample, sequenced in a study of siplizumab effects on memory and regulatory T cells. This table comes from immunoSEQ multiplex PCR, and its TCRdb copy is limited to in-frame clones, with some not included. This sample has 85,000 to 130,000 clones, with more than 85% found just once. The specimen was CD4+ T cells sorted from blood. The receptors originated from a human donor in good health. Some clones in this sample may be carry-over from other donors' samples. The CDR3 runs from the conserved cysteine through the conserved F or W. Fields, in order: D gene, clone size, J gene, V gene, CDR3 protein, CDR3 DNA. A D gene is named only where the DNA matches it firmly. Not every row has a clone size; where given, it reads once, few, many or a size class.

d_call: -; clone_size: -; j_call: TRBJ1-2; v_call: TRBV18; cdr3_aa: CASSPQANYGYTF; cdr3_nt: TGTGCCAGCTCACCACAGGCCAACTATGGCTACACCTTC
d_call: TRBD2; clone_size: -; j_call: TRBJ2-5; v_call: TRBV10-3; cdr3_aa: CAISESTSGITETQYF; cdr3_nt: TGTGCCATCAGTGAGTCGACTAGCGGGATCACCGAGACCCAGTACTTC
d_call: -; clone_size: -; j_call: TRBJ2-7; v_call: TRBV19; cdr3_aa: CASSLRGGSSYEQYF; cdr3_nt: TGTGCCAGTAGTTTGAGGGGCGGTTCCTCCTACGAGCAGTACTTC
d_call: TRBD2; clone_size: -; j_call: TRBJ2-5; v_call: TRBV5-1; cdr3_aa: CASSLLAGGQETQYF; cdr3_nt: TGCGCCAGCAGCTTGCTAGCGGGAGGTCAAGAGACCCAGTACTTC
d_call: -; clone_size: -; j_call: TRBJ2-5; v_call: TRBV2; cdr3_aa: CASTKEGLQETQYF; cdr3_nt: TGTGCCAGCACCAAAGAGGGCCTCCAAGAGACCCAGTACTTC
d_call: -; clone_size: -; j_call: TRBJ1-2; v_call: TRBV28; cdr3_aa: CASSRYAGRYNYGYTF; cdr3_nt: TGTGCCAGCAGCCGATATGCGGGCCGTTACAACTATGGCTACACCTTC
d_call: -; clone_size: -; j_call: TRBJ1-1; v_call: TRBV19; cdr3_aa: CASSSDGSGTEAFF; cdr3_nt: TGTGCCAGTAGTAGTGACGGATCGGGCACTGAAGCTTTCTTT
d_call: -; clone_size: -; j_call: TRBJ1-2; v_call: TRBV6-1; cdr3_aa: CASSETPISNGYTF; cdr3_nt: TGTGCCAGCAGCGAAACCCCGATTAGCAATGGCTACACCTTC
d_call: -; clone_size: once; j_call: TRBJ1-2; v_call: TRBV6-5; cdr3_aa: CASSYVRGSYGYTF; cdr3_nt: TGTGCCAGCAGTTACGTAAGGGGAAGCTATGGCTACACCTTC
d_call: -; clone_size: -; j_call: TRBJ2-1; v_call: TRBV9; cdr3_aa: CASSYTGHEQFF; cdr3_nt: TGTGCCAGCAGCTACACCGGCCATGAGCAGTTCTTC
d_call: -; clone_size: -; j_call: TRBJ2-1; v_call: TRBV19; cdr3_aa: CASTSSPGWGNNEQFF; cdr3_nt: TGTGCCAGTACCTCTTCACCCGGGTGGGGAAACAATGAGCAGTTCTTC
d_call: TRBD1; clone_size: -; j_call: TRBJ2-5; v_call: TRBV6-5; cdr3_aa: CASSSWQGAEETQYF; cdr3_nt: TGTGCCAGCAGCTCCTGGCAGGGGGCGGAGGAGACCCAGTACTTC
d_call: TRBD2; clone_size: -; j_call: TRBJ2-3; v_call: TRBV19; cdr3_aa: CASTDGGSGGDTQYF; cdr3_nt: TGTGCCAGTACAGATGGAGGAAGCGGGGGAGATACGCAGTATTTT
d_call: TRBD1; clone_size: -; j_call: TRBJ1-1; v_call: TRBV6-5; cdr3_aa: CASSYLLTGGGTEAFF; cdr3_nt: TGTGCCAGCAGTTACCTTCTAACAGGGGGCGGAACTGAAGCTTTCTTT
d_call: -; clone_size: -; j_call: TRBJ1-2; v_call: TRBV11-1; cdr3_aa: CASSLDRARGLGGYTF; cdr3_nt: TGTGCCAGCAGCTTAGACCGTGCCAGGGGATTAGGTGGCTACACCTTC
d_call: TRBD2; clone_size: -; j_call: TRBJ2-5; v_call: TRBV5-4; cdr3_aa: CASSLEGRALTQYF; cdr3_nt: TGTGCCAGCAGCTTGGAAGGGAGGGCCTTGACCCAGTACTTC
d_call: -; clone_size: -; j_call: TRBJ1-2; v_call: TRBV18; cdr3_aa: CASSPPGSNYGYTF; cdr3_nt: TGTGCCAGCTCACCCCCAGGCTCTAACTATGGCTACACCTTC
d_call: TRBD1; clone_size: -; j_call: TRBJ2-2; v_call: TRBV19; cdr3_aa: CASAAGTGGIGELFF; cdr3_nt: TGTGCCAGTGCCGCGGGGACAGGGGGTATCGGGGAGCTGTTTTTT
d_call: TRBD1; clone_size: -; j_call: TRBJ1-2; v_call: TRBV7-3; cdr3_aa: CASSQTGFADGYTF; cdr3_nt: TGTGCCAGCAGCCAGACAGGGTTTGCTGATGGCTACACCTTC
d_call: -; clone_size: -; j_call: TRBJ2-2; v_call: TRBV5-6; cdr3_aa: CASSLSRGNTGELFF; cdr3_nt: TGTGCCAGCAGCTTGAGTAGGGGTAACACCGGGGAGCTGTTTTTT
d_call: -; clone_size: -; j_call: TRBJ2-6; v_call: TRBV4-2; cdr3_aa: CASSKLIKGYSRANVLTF; cdr3_nt: TGTGCCAGCAGCAAGCTTATCAAAGGTTACAGTCGGGCCAACGTCCTGACTTTC
d_call: TRBD1; clone_size: -; j_call: TRBJ2-7; v_call: TRBV18; cdr3_aa: CASSPRDRLYEQYF; cdr3_nt: TGTGCCAGCTCACCACGGGACAGACTCTACGAGCAGTACTTC
d_call: TRBD2; clone_size: -; j_call: TRBJ2-7; v_call: TRBV12-5; cdr3_aa: CASGSPGPRGGEQYF; cdr3_nt: TGTGCTAGTGGTTCCCCCGGGCCCCGGGGGGGCGAGCAGTACTTC
d_call: -; clone_size: -; j_call: TRBJ2-7; v_call: TRBV29-1; cdr3_aa: CSVARDAAYEQYF; cdr3_nt: TGCAGCGTTGCCCGGGACGCAGCCTACGAGCAGTACTTC
d_call: -; clone_size: -; j_call: TRBJ1-1; v_call: TRBV6-4; cdr3_aa: CASGAGEGGTEAFF; cdr3_nt: TGTGCCAGCGGGGCGGGCGAGGGGGGGACTGAAGCTTTCTTT
d_call: -; clone_size: -; j_call: TRBJ2-3; v_call: TRBV25-1; cdr3_aa: CASSEGSRDTQYF; cdr3_nt: TGTGCCAGCAGTGAAGGAAGCCGGGATACGCAGTATTTT
d_call: TRBD1; clone_size: -; j_call: TRBJ2-7; v_call: TRBV19; cdr3_aa: CASSITDRGLGEQYF; cdr3_nt: TGTGCCAGTAGTATTACGGACAGGGGTTTGGGCGAGCAGTACTTC
d_call: -; clone_size: -; j_call: TRBJ2-3; v_call: TRBV2; cdr3_aa: CASSGARADTQYF; cdr3_nt: TGTGCCAGCAGTGGTGCTAGAGCAGATACGCAGTATTTT
d_call: TRBD1; clone_size: -; j_call: TRBJ1-2; v_call: TRBV14; cdr3_aa: CASSQGTGRSGYTF; cdr3_nt: TGTGCCAGCAGCCAAGGGACAGGGCGGTCTGGCTACACCTTC
d_call: -; clone_size: -; j_call: TRBJ2-2; v_call: TRBV9; cdr3_aa: CASSADESFGELFF; cdr3_nt: TGTGCCAGCAGCGCCGACGAGTCCTTCGGGGAGCTGTTTTTT
d_call: -; clone_size: -; j_call: TRBJ2-2; v_call: TRBV5-1; cdr3_aa: CASSLEAGLNTGELFF; cdr3_nt: TGCGCCAGCAGCTTGGAAGCAGGGCTTAACACCGGGGAGCTGTTTTTT